The 23 T cell receptor beta chains listed next were all sequenced from one sample in a study of T-cell reconstitution after alpha-beta-depleted transplantation in children. Molecular barcoding with unique molecular identifiers was used for the TCRbeta library. Each CDR3 protein is one row after TCRdb ran MiXCR on the PCR reads. The data show 900,000 or so distinct CDR3 sequences, approximately 15% seen once. Sequencing was performed on PBMCs, mostly from graft donor cells, taken 360 days after TCRalphabeta/CD19-depleted stem cell transplant. Source of these receptors: a male patient younger than 18 who had a stem cell transplant for acute lymphoblastic leukemia, so the T cells may come from the graft donor.

In this sample, this clonotype turned up a few times. The rearrangement uses TRBV12-3 or TRBV12-4 and TRBJ2-7; tentatively, D is TRBD2 (7 bases). The ends were cut back, 7 bases at V and 1 base at J, with 17 bases in the middle. CDR3 length equals 15 residues. In DNA form, the CDR3 reads TGTGCCAGCAAGCAGGGACTACAGGGATCCTACGAGCAGTACTTC. Protein: CASKQGLQGSYEQYF.

This chain connects TRBV9 to TRBJ2-3; 8 bases align to TRBD2. CDR1 and CDR2 (germline): SGDLS, YYNGEE. The V gene end was trimmed by 3 bases and the J gene end by 4 bases; junction bases not matched to a gene: 13. There are 17 residues in the CDR3. The CDR3 sequence is CASSAPRRGGRPDTQYF. The CDR3 region has the DNA TGTGCCAGCAGCGCCCCCCGGAGGGGCGGGAGGCCAGATACGCAGTATTTT.

There are a few counts of this clonotype. The chain uses TRBV5-1 and TRBJ2-3; D possibly matches TRBD1 or TRBD2 (5 bases each). Germline CDR1 SGHRS, CDR2 YFSETQ. V lost 4 bases, J lost 0 bases, and 12 bases lay in between. The CDR3 sequence is 15 residues long. The CDR3 protein is CASSGGPRSTDTQYF. Written as DNA, the CDR3 is TGCGCCAGCAGCGGGGGACCCCGCAGCACAGATACGCAGTATTTT.

V is TRBV28 and J is TRBJ2-5; 11 nucleotides match TRBD2. With 5 bases clipped from V and 1 base from J, the junction kept 6 bases outside the gene matches. Germline values: CDR1 MDHEN, CDR2 SYDVKM. The CDR3 is made up of 16 amino acids. CDR3 sequence reads: CASSRGLAGSQETQYF. The DNA of the CDR3 is TGTGCCAGCAGTCGCGGACTAGCGGGTAGCCAAGAGACCCAGTACTTC.

In its sample, this clonotype was seen many times. The chain joins TRBV20-1 to TRBJ2-5; 8 bases map to TRBD2. The CDR3 runs to 14 residues. CDR1 and CDR2 from the germline V gene are DFQATT and SNEGSKA (reference sequence). V shed 2 bases, J shed 4 bases, and the junction held 6 bases outside the gene matches. CDR3 nucleotides: TGCAGTGCTAGATCGTCCCTAGCGGGAGAGACCCAGTACTTC. Its translation: CSARSSLAGETQYF.

The chain recombines TRBV7-3 with TRBJ2-7; D gene uncertain. Germline values: CDR1 SGHTA, CDR2 FQGTGA. The CDR3 length is 14 residues. V was shortened by 2 bases and J by 4 bases, with 12 bases between the two germline ends. The CDR3 loop is CASSLRNGKYEQYF. The CDR3 region has the DNA TGTGCCAGCAGCTTACGAAATGGGAAATACGAGCAGTACTTC.

The chain carries TRBV2 and TRBJ2-2, with D uncertain. Looked up from germline, CDR1 is SNHLY and CDR2 is FYNNEI. The CDR3 spans 14 residues. The germline V and J ends were trimmed by 6 bases and 7 bases, with 15 bases remaining between them. The CDR3 here is CASRLESGSGELFF. Written as DNA, the CDR3 is TGTGCCAGCAGGCTCGAGAGTGGCAGCGGGGAGCTGTTTTTT.

The chain joins TRBV5-1 to TRBJ2-3; 11 nucleotides align to TRBD2. The V gene end was trimmed by 4 bases and the J gene end by 0 bases; junction bases not matched to a gene: 13. Germline loops: CDR1 SGHRS, CDR2 YFSETQ. There are 19 residues in the CDR3. CDR3 residues: CASSRFPGTSGPSTDTQYF. The CDR3, as DNA: TGCGCCAGCAGCCGGTTTCCCGGGACTAGCGGCCCTAGCACAGATACGCAGTATTTT.

The J gene is TRBJ1-5, the V gene TRBV7-9; D is undetermined. V dropped 1 base and J dropped 1 base, with 11 bases sitting between them. The CDR3 runs to 16 residues. Germline V gene data show CDR1 as SEHNR and CDR2 as FQNEAQ (reference sequence). The CDR3 DNA sequence: TGTGCCAGCAGCTTAGGAGTTGGTACAAGCAATCAGCCCCAGCATTTT. It encodes CASSLGVGTSNQPQHF.

This clonotype was seen only a few times. The chain couples TRBV9 to TRBJ2-2, with 7 bases aligning to TRBD1. Unmatched junction bases numbered 10, after V lost 3 bases and J lost 5 bases. Germline V gene data show CDR1 as SGDLS and CDR2 as YYNGEE. This CDR3 contains 16 residues. In DNA, the CDR3 is TGTGCCAGCAGCGGGAACCCGGGACAGAATACCGGGGAGCTGTTTTTT. Its translation: CASSGNPGQNTGELFF.

This clonotype was recorded a few times. The gene calls are TRBV12-3 or TRBV12-4 and TRBJ2-7; D uncertain. The CDR3 totals 15 residues. V was cut by 9 bases and J by 0 bases, with 18 bases left in between. The CDR3 sequence: CASTGWGSSSYEQYF. The CDR3 DNA reads as TGTGCCAGTACCGGCTGGGGATCCAGCTCCTACGAGCAGTACTTC.

V gene TRBV13 combines with J gene TRBJ2-7; possible D gene TRBD2, 5 bases. This CDR3 contains 17 residues. CDR1 and CDR2 from the germline V gene are PRHDT and FYEKMQ (reference sequence). With 0 bases removed from V and 2 bases from J, the gap between germline ends came to 17 bases. CDR3 DNA: TGTGCCAGCAGCTTAGGTGGTCGGGCCCTCGGGACCTACGAGCAGTACTTC. Translating gives CASSLGGRALGTYEQYF.

This clonotype showed up just a few times. The J gene is TRBJ2-7, the V gene TRBV11-1, with a possible D match to TRBD2 (6 bases). V lost 1 base, J lost 2 bases, and 21 bases lay in between. Germline lookup yields CDR1 SGHAT and CDR2 FQDESV (reference sequence). There are 18 residues in the CDR3. CDR3 DNA: TGTGCCAGCAGCTTAGGCTTGAGGGGACTGTACGAAGCCTACGAGCAGTACTTC. Its translation is CASSLGLRGLYEAYEQYF.

This chain connects TRBV3-1 to TRBJ2-1; TRBD2 matches 9 bases. The germline CDR1 and CDR2 sequences are LGHDT and YNNKEL (reference sequence). The V segment lost 2 bases and the J segment 7 bases; nucleotides outside the gene matches: 6. CDR3 length equals 15 residues. CDR3 loop: CASSQPGLALNEQFF. In DNA form, the CDR3 reads TGTGCCAGCAGCCAACCGGGACTAGCTTTGAATGAGCAGTTCTTC.

J is TRBJ2-2 and V is TRBV5-1; TRBD2 aligns across 9 bases. From germline, CDR1 is SGHRS and CDR2 YFSETQ. The V segment lost 7 bases and the J segment 5 bases; nucleotides outside the gene matches: 6. The CDR3 consists of 14 residues. The CDR3 protein is CASGLAGRTGELFF. The CDR3 nucleotides read TGCGCCAGCGGTCTAGCGGGACGGACCGGGGAGCTGTTTTTT.

The CDR3, as DNA: TGTGCCAGCAGTACCTCTCCCCGTGACGCAAGGGGCGAGCAGTACTTC. Amino acids: CASSTSPRDARGEQYF. The J gene is TRBJ2-7, the V gene TRBV12-3 or TRBV12-4; the D gene is possibly TRBD1 (5 bases). The V end was cut by 5 bases, the J end by 6 bases, with 23 bases between. This CDR3 has 16 residues.

V usage is TRBV4-1 and J usage is TRBJ1-1; the D gene is possibly TRBD1 (5 bases). The CDR3 sequence is 14 residues long. Germline CDR1 reads MGHRA; CDR2 reads YSYEKL. The V end lost 4 bases, the J end lost 4 bases, and 13 bases lay between the germline ends. The CDR3 is CASSLSERGTEAFF. The CDR3 DNA follows: TGCGCCAGCAGCCTGTCCGAAAGGGGCACTGAAGCTTTCTTT.

The gene calls are TRBV5-1 and TRBJ2-7; tentative D call: TRBD2 (6 bases). This CDR3 contains 15 residues. Germline values: CDR1 SGHRS, CDR2 YFSETQ. The V and J ends lost 3 bases and 5 bases respectively, with 18 bases between them. In nucleotides, the CDR3 is TGCGCCAGCAGCTCTTTCCGGGGGAGTCGAGACGAGCAGTACTTC. This encodes CASSSFRGSRDEQYF. The variable domain in full, completed from reference TRBV5-1 and TRBJ2-7, reads KAGVTQTPRYLIKTRGQQVTLSCSPISGHRSVSWYQQTPGQGLQFLFEYFSETQRNKGNFPGRFSGRQFSNSRSEMNVSTLELGDSALYLCASSSFRGSRDEQYFGPGTRLTVT.

A few counts support this clonotype. V gene TRBV27 combines with J gene TRBJ2-1; 8 bases agree with TRBD2. Germline CDR1 and CDR2: MNHEY and SMNVEV (reference sequence). The CDR3 sequence is 16 residues long. J lost 0 bases, V lost 2 bases, and 3 bases had no gene match. The CDR3 coding sequence is TGTGCCAGCAGTTTACTAGCGGGTCTCTCCTACAATGAGCAGTTCTTC. As protein: CASSLLAGLSYNEQFF.

The chain joins TRBV7-3 to TRBJ2-7, with 8 bases lining up with TRBD2. This CDR3 is 16 amino acids long. The germline gives CDR1 SGHTA, CDR2 FQGTGA. Trimming at V came to 2 bases and at J to 4 bases, leaving 10 bases not matched to a gene. CDR3 sequence: CASSLASGLGSYEQYF. The DNA of the CDR3 is TGTGCCAGCAGCTTAGCATCGGGACTAGGGTCTTACGAGCAGTACTTC. The whole variable domain, remainder taken from reference TRBV7-3 and TRBJ2-7, is GAGVSQTPSNKVTEKGKYVELRCDPISGHTALYWYRQSLGQGPEFLIYFQGTGAADDSGLPNDRFFAVRPEGSVSTLKIQRTERGDSAVYLCASSLASGLGSYEQYFGPGTRLTVT.

This clonotype was seen ten or more times. This rearrangement joins TRBV5-1 to TRBJ2-7; 9 bases fit TRBD2. With V trimmed by 0 bases and J by 0 bases, 10 bases remained unmatched. The CDR3 length is 18 residues. Looked up from germline, CDR1 is SGHRS and CDR2 is YFSETQ. The CDR3 sequence: CASSLAPPSGGPSYEQYF. Here the CDR3 DNA reads TGCGCCAGCAGCTTGGCCCCCCCCAGCGGGGGGCCCTCCTACGAGCAGTACTTC.

This clonotype was picked up a small number of times. The chain is built from TRBV7-9 and TRBJ2-7; D is unclear. V gave up 1 base and J gave up 3 bases, with 19 bases separating them. Germline lookup yields CDR1 SEHNR and CDR2 FQNEAQ (reference sequence). This CDR3 contains 17 residues. The CDR3 sequence is CASSLGRGILTIYEQYF. CDR3 nucleotides: TGTGCCAGCAGCTTAGGGCGCGGTATCCTCACTATCTACGAGCAGTACTTC.

In its sample, this clonotype was seen a few times. The V and J genes are TRBV9 and TRBJ2-7, with TRBD2 matching 12 bases. The germline CDR1 and CDR2 sequences are SGDLS and YYNGEE. CDR3 length equals 17 residues. V lost 2 bases to trimming and J lost 5 bases; unmatched junction nucleotides: 11. The CDR3, as DNA: TGTGCCAGCAGCGTCCCTCGGGGACTAGCGGGCTCAAACGAGCAGTACTTC. Translated: CASSVPRGLAGSNEQYF.